This T cell receptor (beta chain) was found in a study of spatial heterogeneity in lung cancer. The overall study: Where they were available, follow-up PBMC samples were sequenced, at a median of around 2 years after resection. The mean occurrence of each unique TCR and UMI combination in raw reads exceeded nine.

The time point was: blood at routine non-recurrence follow-up after resection. No cell sorting; template was whole RNA from tumor, lung tissue or PBMC. This clonotype was counted only a few times. The CDR3 loop spans 15 amino acids. CDR1 is MNHEY and CDR2 is SVGAGI in the germline V gene. The V end was cut by 0 bases, the J end by 2 bases, with 10 bases between. TCRdb re-derived calls from the 5' RACE reads in MiXCR, one entry per CDR3 protein. The sample has around 100,000 distinct CDR3 sequences; roughly 10% are singletons. The receptor was isolated from a female donor with early-stage non-small cell lung cancer. V is TRBV6-5 and J is TRBJ1-1; D is unresolved. This sample comprised PBMCs, obtained at follow-up. CDR3 nucleotides: TGTGCCAGCAGTTACTCATCTCAGGTTAACACTGAAGCTTTCTTT. Translating gives CASSYSSQVNTEAFF.